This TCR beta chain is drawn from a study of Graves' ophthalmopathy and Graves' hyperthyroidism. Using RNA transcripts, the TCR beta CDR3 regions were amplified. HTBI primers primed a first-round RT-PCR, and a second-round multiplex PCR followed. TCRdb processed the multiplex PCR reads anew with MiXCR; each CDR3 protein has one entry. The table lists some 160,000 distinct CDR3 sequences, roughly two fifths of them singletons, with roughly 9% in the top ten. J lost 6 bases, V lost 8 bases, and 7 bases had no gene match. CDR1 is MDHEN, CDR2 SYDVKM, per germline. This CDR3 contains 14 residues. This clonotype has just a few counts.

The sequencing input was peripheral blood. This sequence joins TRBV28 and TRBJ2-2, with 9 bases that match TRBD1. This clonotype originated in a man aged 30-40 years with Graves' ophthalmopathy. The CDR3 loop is CASLLTGGSGELFF. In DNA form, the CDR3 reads TGTGCCAGCCTTTTAACAGGGGGCTCCGGGGAGCTGTTTTTT. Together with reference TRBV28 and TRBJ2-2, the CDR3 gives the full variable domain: DVKVTQSSRYLVKRTGEKVFLECVQDMDHENMFWYRQDPGLGLRLIYFSYDVKMKEKGDIPEGYSVSREKKERFSLILESASTNQTSMYLCASLLTGGSGELFFGEGSRLTVL.